This T cell receptor (beta chain) was recovered during a study of cytomegalovirus exposure and HLA in healthy donors. On the study more broadly: Counted in an early data release were about 85 million unique TCRs from HLA-typed donors. Study-wide results and caveats: DRB1 had the most TCR associations and HLA-C the fewest, a later analysis found, with rates varying by HLA locus. Immune exposure information available was restricted to CMV serostatus. Later analysis demonstrated an association between a missense DCLRE1C variant and TCR beta V- and J-gene trimming.

Turning to this clone: Antigen: not known.

It was with 60 Vbeta and 13 Jbeta primers that the PCR ran. Assay used: immunoSEQ multiplex PCR; TCRdb lists only in-frame clones, some missing. The data hold about 86,000 clones, with about 76% observed a single time. This CDR3 region has 15 residues. CDR1 is LNHDA, CDR2 SQIVND, per germline (reference sequence). Trimming removed 6 bases from V and 2 bases from J; junction bases left unmatched: 7. This sequence was found in a woman in her 40s in good health and CMV-seropositive. The chain couples TRBV19 to TRBJ2-7; 10 bases align to TRBD2. Material: PBMCs. In nucleotides, the CDR3 is TGTGCCAGTAGCTTCGGACTAGCGGAAACCTACGAGCAGTACTTC. Protein sequence: CASSFGLAETYEQYF. The variable domain in full, with the rest retrieved from reference TRBV19 and TRBJ2-7, is DGGITQSPKYLFRKEGQNVTLSCEQNLNHDAMYWYRQDPGQGLRLIYYSQIVNDFQKGDIAEGYSVSREKKESFPLTVTSAQKNPTAFYLCASSFGLAETYEQYFGPGTRLTVT.